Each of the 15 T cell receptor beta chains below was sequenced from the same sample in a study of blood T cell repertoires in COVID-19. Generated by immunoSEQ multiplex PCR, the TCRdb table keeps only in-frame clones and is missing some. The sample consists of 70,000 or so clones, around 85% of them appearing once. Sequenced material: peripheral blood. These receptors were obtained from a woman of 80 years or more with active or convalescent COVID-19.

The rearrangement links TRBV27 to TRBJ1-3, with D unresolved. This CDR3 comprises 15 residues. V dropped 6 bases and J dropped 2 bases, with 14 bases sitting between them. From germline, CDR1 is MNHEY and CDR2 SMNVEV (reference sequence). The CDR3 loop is CASSPANYPGNTIYF. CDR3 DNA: TGTGCCAGCAGCCCGGCGAACTATCCTGGAAACACCATATATTTT.

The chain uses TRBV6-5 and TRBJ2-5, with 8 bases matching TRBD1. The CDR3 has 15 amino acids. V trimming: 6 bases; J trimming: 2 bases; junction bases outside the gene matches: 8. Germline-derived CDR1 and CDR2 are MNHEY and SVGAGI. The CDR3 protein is CASSSLGTGQETQYF. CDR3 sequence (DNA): TGTGCCAGCAGCTCATTAGGGACAGGACAAGAGACCCAGTACTTC.

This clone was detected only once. CDR3 DNA sequence: TGCAGCGTTGAGCCCGGGACTAGCGGGGGCTCGGGTGAGCAGTTCTTC. This codes for CSVEPGTSGGSGEQFF. The rearrangement links TRBV29-1 to TRBJ2-1, with 14 positions matching TRBD2. The V gene's germline CDR1 is SQVTM and CDR2 ANQGSEA. The CDR3 runs 16 residues. V lost 3 bases and J lost 9; bases outside the gene matches: 10.

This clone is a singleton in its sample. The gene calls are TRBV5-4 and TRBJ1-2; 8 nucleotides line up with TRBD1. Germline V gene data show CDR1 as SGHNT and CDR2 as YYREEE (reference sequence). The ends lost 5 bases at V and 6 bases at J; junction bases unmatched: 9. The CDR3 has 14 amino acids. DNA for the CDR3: TGTGCCAGCAGGTACAGGGGGGCGAGTGATGGCTACACCTTC. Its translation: CASRYRGASDGYTF.

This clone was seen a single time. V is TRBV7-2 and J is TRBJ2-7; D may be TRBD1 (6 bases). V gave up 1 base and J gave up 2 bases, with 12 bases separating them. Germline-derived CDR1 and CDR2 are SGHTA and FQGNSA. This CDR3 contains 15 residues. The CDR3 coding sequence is TGTGCCAGCAGCTTAGTCGGGACAAGCGCCTACGAGCAGTACTTC. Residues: CASSLVGTSAYEQYF.

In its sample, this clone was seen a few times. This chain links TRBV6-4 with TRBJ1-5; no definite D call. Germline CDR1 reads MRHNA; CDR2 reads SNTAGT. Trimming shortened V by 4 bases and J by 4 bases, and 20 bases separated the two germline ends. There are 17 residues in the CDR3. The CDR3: CASSARYGVVRNQPQHF. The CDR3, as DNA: TGTGCCAGCAGTGCACGTTACGGGGTTGTAAGGAATCAGCCCCAGCATTTT.

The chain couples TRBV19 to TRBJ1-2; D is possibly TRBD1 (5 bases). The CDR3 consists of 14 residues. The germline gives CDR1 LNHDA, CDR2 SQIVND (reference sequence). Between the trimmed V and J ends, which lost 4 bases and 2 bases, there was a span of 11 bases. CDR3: CASSRQTANYGYTF. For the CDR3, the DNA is TGTGCCAGTAGTAGACAGACAGCAAACTATGGCTACACCTTC.

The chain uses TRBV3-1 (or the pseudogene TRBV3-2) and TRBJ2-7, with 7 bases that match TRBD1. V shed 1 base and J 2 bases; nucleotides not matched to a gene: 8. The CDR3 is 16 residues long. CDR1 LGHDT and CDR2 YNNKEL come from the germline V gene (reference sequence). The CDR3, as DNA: TGTGCCAGCAGCCAAGGTAGACAGGGTGTGACCTACGAGCAGTACTTC. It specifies CASSQGRQGVTYEQYF.

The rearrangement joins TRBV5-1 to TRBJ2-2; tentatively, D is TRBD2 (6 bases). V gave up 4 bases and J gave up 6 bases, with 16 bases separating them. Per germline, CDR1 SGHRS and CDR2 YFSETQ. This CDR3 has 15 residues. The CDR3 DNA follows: TGCGCCAGCAGCCCCCTTGGAGGGGACGCCGGGGAGCTGTTTTTT. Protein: CASSPLGGDAGELFF.

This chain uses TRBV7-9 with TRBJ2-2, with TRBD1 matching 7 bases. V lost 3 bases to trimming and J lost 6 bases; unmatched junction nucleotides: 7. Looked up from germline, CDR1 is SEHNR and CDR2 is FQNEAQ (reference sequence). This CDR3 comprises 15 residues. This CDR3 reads CASSFTGVQAGELFF. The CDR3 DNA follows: TGTGCCAGCAGCTTCACAGGGGTTCAGGCCGGGGAGCTGTTTTTT. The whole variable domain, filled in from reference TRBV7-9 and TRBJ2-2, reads DTGVSQNPRHKITKRGQNVTFRCDPISEHNRLYWYRQTLGQGPEFLTYFQNEAQLEKSRLLSDRFSAERPKGSFSTLEIQRTEQGDSAMYLCASSFTGVQAGELFFGEGSRLTVL.

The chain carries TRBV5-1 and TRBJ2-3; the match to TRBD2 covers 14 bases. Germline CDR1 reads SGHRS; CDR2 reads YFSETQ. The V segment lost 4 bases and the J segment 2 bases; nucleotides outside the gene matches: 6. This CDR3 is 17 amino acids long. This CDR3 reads CASSQGLAGGYTDTQYF. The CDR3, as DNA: TGCGCCAGCAGCCAAGGACTAGCGGGGGGATACACAGATACGCAGTATTTT.

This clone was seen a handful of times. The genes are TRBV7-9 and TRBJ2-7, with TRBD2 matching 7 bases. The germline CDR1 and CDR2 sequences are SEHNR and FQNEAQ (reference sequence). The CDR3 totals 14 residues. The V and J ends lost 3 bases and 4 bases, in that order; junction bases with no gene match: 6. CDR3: CASSFFGGKYEQYF. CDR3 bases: TGTGCCAGCAGCTTTTTCGGGGGGAAATACGAGCAGTACTTC. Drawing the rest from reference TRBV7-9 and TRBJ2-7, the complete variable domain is DTGVSQNPRHKITKRGQNVTFRCDPISEHNRLYWYRQTLGQGPEFLTYFQNEAQLEKSRLLSDRFSAERPKGSFSTLEIQRTEQGDSAMYLCASSFFGGKYEQYFGPGTRLTVT.

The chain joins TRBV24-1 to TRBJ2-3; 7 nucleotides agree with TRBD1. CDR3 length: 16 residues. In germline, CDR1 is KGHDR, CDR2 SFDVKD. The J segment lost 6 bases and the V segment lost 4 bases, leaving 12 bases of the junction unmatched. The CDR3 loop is CATSDHTGETLDTQYF. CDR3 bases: TGTGCCACCAGTGACCACACAGGGGAGACTCTCGATACGCAGTATTTT.

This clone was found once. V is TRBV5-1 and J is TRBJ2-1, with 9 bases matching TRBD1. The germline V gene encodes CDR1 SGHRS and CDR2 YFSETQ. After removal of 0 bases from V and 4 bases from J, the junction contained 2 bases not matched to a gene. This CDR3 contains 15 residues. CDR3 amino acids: CASSLGQGGYNEQFF. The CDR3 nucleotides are TGCGCCAGCAGCTTGGGACAGGGGGGGTACAATGAGCAGTTCTTC. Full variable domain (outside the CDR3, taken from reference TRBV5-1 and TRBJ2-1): KAGVTQTPRYLIKTRGQQVTLSCSPISGHRSVSWYQQTPGQGLQFLFEYFSETQRNKGNFPGRFSGRQFSNSRSEMNVSTLELGDSALYLCASSLGQGGYNEQFFGPGTRLTVL.

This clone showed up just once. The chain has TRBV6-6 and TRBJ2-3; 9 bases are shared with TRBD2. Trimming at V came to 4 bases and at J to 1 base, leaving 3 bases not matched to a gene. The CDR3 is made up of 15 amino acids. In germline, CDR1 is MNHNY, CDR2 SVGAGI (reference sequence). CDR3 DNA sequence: TGTGCCAGCAGTTTGACTAGCGGCGGCACAGATACGCAGTATTTT. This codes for CASSLTSGGTDTQYF.